The 29 T cell receptor beta chains below come from one sample, sequenced in a study of human T cells and chemical hapten exposure. TCRdb re-called the RACE reads through MiXCR, storing one row per CDR3 protein. The sample has 65,000 to 95,000 distinct CDR3 sequences, about 6.3% seen once. Documented time point: patch test 2, 6 weeks after DPC sensitization. Treatment specified: therapeutic diphenylcyclopropenone sensitization with weekly scalp DPC. This specimen consisted of whole blood, obtained in connection with sensitization to the hapten diphenylcyclopropenone (DPC). All receptors come from a woman younger than 45 with alopecia areata. Some clones in this sample may be carry-over from other donors' samples.

This chain uses TRBV7-9 with TRBJ2-1, with TRBD2 matching 13 bases. With 2 bases clipped from V and 7 bases from J, the junction kept 14 bases outside the gene matches. The germline gives CDR1 SEHNR, CDR2 FQNEAQ (reference sequence). CDR3 size: 19 residues. CDR3 protein: CASSLTWTSGGRSENEQFF. For the CDR3, the DNA is TGTGCCAGCAGCTTAACGTGGACTAGCGGGGGACGATCAGAGAATGAGCAGTTCTTC.

This clonotype came up a few times. CDR3 nucleotides: TGCAGCGTTGAAGATGAGGTGGAGTATGGCTACACCTTC. Residues: CSVEDEVEYGYTF. The chain carries TRBV29-1 and TRBJ1-2; D uncertain. Trimming cost V 0 bases and J 5 bases, with 10 bases left between them. The V gene's germline CDR1 is SQVTM and CDR2 ANQGSEA. This CDR3 is built from 13 residues.

This clonotype was detected only a few times. The rearrangement joins TRBV27 to TRBJ1-4; TRBD1 agrees at 7 bases. The ends lost 11 bases at V and 8 bases at J; junction bases unmatched: 11. The CDR3 extends over 13 amino acids. Germline CDR1 MNHEY, CDR2 SMNVEV (reference sequence). The CDR3 is CASRTAGGEKLFF. The CDR3 region has the DNA TGTGCCTCCCGAACGGCAGGGGGGGAAAAACTGTTTTTT.

The chain combines TRBV18 with TRBJ2-7; possibly TRBD1 for D (7 bases). CDR1 is KGHSH, CDR2 LQKENI, per germline. The CDR3 loop spans 14 amino acids. The V gene lost 4 bases and the J gene lost 2 bases, with 12 bases spanning the gap. CDR3 sequence reads: CASSRRDRAYEQYF. The CDR3 nucleotides are TGTGCCAGCTCACGGAGGGACAGAGCCTACGAGCAGTACTTC.

This sequence joins TRBV6-6 and TRBJ1-2; D perhaps matches TRBD1 (5 bases). CDR1 MNHNY and CDR2 SVGAGI come from the germline V gene (reference sequence). The length of the CDR3 is 15 residues. Trimming shortened V by 4 bases and J by 0 bases, and 12 bases separated the two germline ends. As DNA, the CDR3 is TGTGCCAGCAGTTGGGCCGGGGGGGCTAACTATGGCTACACCTTC. It encodes CASSWAGGANYGYTF.

This clonotype came up many times. The rearrangement joins TRBV13 to TRBJ2-3, with 7 bases fitting TRBD1. Trimming removed 5 bases from V and 4 bases from J; junction bases left unmatched: 0. CDR1 is PRHDT, CDR2 FYEKMQ, per germline (reference sequence). The CDR3 consists of 12 residues. Written as DNA, the CDR3 is TGTGCCAGCAGCCAGGGGGCAGATACGCAGTATTTT. It encodes CASSQGADTQYF.

This clonotype was counted many times. The chain employs TRBV5-1 and TRBJ2-2, with D maybe TRBD1 (5 bases). The germline V gene has CDR1 SGHRS and CDR2 YFSETQ. The CDR3 is 13 amino acids. V shed 2 bases and J shed 5 bases, with 7 bases lying between them. CDR3 protein: CASSFQGTGELFF. CDR3 nucleotides: TGCGCCAGCAGCTTCCAGGGAACCGGGGAGCTGTTTTTT.

This clonotype was found many times. The chain uses TRBV9 and TRBJ1-4; possible D gene TRBD1, 6 bases. This CDR3 contains 14 residues. The germline V gene has CDR1 SGDLS and CDR2 YYNGEE. Trimming shortened V by 3 bases and J by 10 bases, and 16 bases separated the two germline ends. CDR3 in DNA: TGTGCCAGCAGCGGGAACAGGGAGAGTGGAAAACTGTTTTTT. Protein product: CASSGNRESGKLFF.

This clonotype showed up just a few times. V and J are TRBV18 and TRBJ2-3; 11 bases are shared with TRBD2. Looked up from germline, CDR1 is KGHSH and CDR2 is LQKENI. CDR3 length: 17 residues. With V trimmed by 2 bases and J by 0 bases, 4 bases remained unmatched. The DNA of the CDR3 is TGTGCCAGCTCACCAATACTAGCGGGGGAAAGCACAGATACGCAGTATTTT. It is translated as CASSPILAGESTDTQYF.

This clonotype has at least ten counts. The chain is built from TRBV7-9 and TRBJ2-3; D remains ambiguous. Germline CDR1 and CDR2: SEHNR and FQNEAQ (reference sequence). The CDR3 extends over 14 amino acids. Trimming cost V 3 bases and J 1 base, with 8 bases left between them. The CDR3 loop reads CASSFSWRTDTQYF. The CDR3 DNA follows: TGTGCCAGCAGCTTCAGCTGGCGCACAGATACGCAGTATTTT.

This clonotype was detected many times. CDR3 in DNA: TGCGCCAGCAGCGGGGGACAGATTGGGCGTGAAGCTTTCTTT. Encoded protein: CASSGGQIGREAFF. The chain couples TRBV5-1 to TRBJ1-1; 7 bases are a match to TRBD1. Germline lookup yields CDR1 SGHRS and CDR2 YFSETQ. V shed 4 bases and J 7 bases; nucleotides not matched to a gene: 10. The CDR3 is 14 residues long.

This clonotype appeared a few times. This chain links TRBV6-1 with TRBJ1-2; no firm D call. Per germline, CDR1 MNHNS and CDR2 SASEGT. V was clipped by 3 bases and J by 10 bases, with 12 bases between them. The CDR3 loop spans 12 amino acids. The CDR3 nucleotides are TGTGCCAGCAGTGAGGCCCGGCGGCTCTACACCTTC. Protein product: CASSEARRLYTF.

Details on this clonotype: A much larger clonotype is one base distant, so this may be a read error. No conserved phenylalanine or tryptophan is present at the end of the CDR3, so a read error is the likely explanation. The J gene is TRBJ2-7, the V gene TRBV14; 9 nucleotides match TRBD1. The ends lost 3 bases at V and 6 bases at J; junction bases unmatched: 6. CDR3 length: 14 residues. Germline values: CDR1 SGHDN, CDR2 FVKESK. CDR3 region: CASSHVTGGGEQYS. CDR3 nucleotides: TGTGCCAGCAGCCATGTGACAGGGGGTGGCGAGCAGTACTCC.

This rearrangement joins TRBV12-3 or TRBV12-4 to TRBJ2-5, with 10 nucleotides matching TRBD2. J was trimmed by 3 bases and V by 5 bases; bases with no gene match: 9. The CDR3 has 16 amino acids. The chain's CDR3 is CASSLLIAGGKETQYF. CDR3 DNA: TGTGCCAGCAGTCTACTGATAGCGGGGGGTAAAGAGACCCAGTACTTC.

The V call is TRBV24-1, the J call TRBJ2-1; TRBD1 might be the D (6 bases). Trimming took 4 bases from V and 11 from J, leaving 17 bases between them. This CDR3 has 14 amino acids. Germline loops: CDR1 KGHDR, CDR2 SFDVKD. The CDR3 nucleotides are TGTGCCACCAGTGACCCAGGGGTCGGGACACAGCAGTTCTTC. It yields the protein CATSDPGVGTQQFF.

This clonotype was observed a few times. J is TRBJ1-5 and V is TRBV30, with D perhaps matching TRBD1 (5 bases). This CDR3 region has 15 residues. V was trimmed by 4 bases and J by 3 bases, leaving 16 bases between them. Germline CDR1 reads GTSNPN; CDR2 reads SVGIG (reference sequence). The CDR3 DNA follows: TGTGCCTGGAATCCTACAGGATTGTCCAATCAGCCCCAGCATTTT. This codes for CAWNPTGLSNQPQHF.

The chain uses TRBV7-9 and TRBJ1-1, with unresolved D. Germline assignment: CDR1 SEHNR and CDR2 FQNEAQ (reference sequence). V gave up 5 bases and J gave up 8 bases, with 9 bases separating them. This CDR3 is built from 11 residues. CDR3 protein: CASSNTLEAFF. The CDR3 region has the DNA TGTGCCAGCAGCAACACCCTAGAAGCTTTCTTT. The entire variable domain, with the rest obtained from reference TRBV7-9 and TRBJ1-1, is as follows: DTGVSQNPRHKITKRGQNVTFRCDPISEHNRLYWYRQTLGQGPEFLTYFQNEAQLEKSRLLSDRFSAERPKGSFSTLEIQRTEQGDSAMYLCASSNTLEAFFGQGTRLTVV.

As regards this clonotype: This could be a read error, since a much larger clone is one nucleotide away. The rearrangement joins TRBV12-3 or TRBV12-4 to TRBJ1-4, with a weak D call TRBD1 (5 bases). CDR3 length: 14 residues. This CDR3 reads CSSSRDSSAEKLFF. The CDR3 DNA reads as TGTTCCAGCAGTCGGGACTCCTCCGCTGAAAAACTGTTTTTT.

This clonotype appeared many times. The genes are TRBV30 and TRBJ2-1, with no clear D. V lost 2 bases and J 8 bases, leaving 31 bases between the germline ends. The CDR3 covers 19 residues. Looked up from germline, CDR1 is GTSNPN and CDR2 is SVGIG (reference sequence). In nucleotides, the CDR3 is TGTGCCTGGAGTCCTCCCAATGTAGGCCGATCCGGAAAAAGAGATGAGCAGTTCTTC. This translates into CAWSPPNVGRSGKRDEQFF. The full variable domain, in which reference TRBV30 and TRBJ2-1 provide the parts outside the CDR3, is SQTIHQWPATLVQPVGSPLSLECTVEGTSNPNLYWYRQAAGRGLQLLFYSVGIGQISSEVPQNLSASRPQDRQFILSSKKLLLSDSGFYLCAWSPPNVGRSGKRDEQFFGPGTRLTVL.

This clonotype was detected a few times. The chain links TRBV12-3 or TRBV12-4 to TRBJ1-1, with 9 bases matching TRBD1. V was pared by 7 bases and J by 1 base, with 16 bases of the junction left unmatched. The CDR3 has 18 amino acids. The CDR3 sequence: CASTAPPGQGGGNTEAFF. In DNA form, the CDR3 reads TGTGCCAGCACGGCCCCCCCGGGACAGGGAGGTGGGAACACTGAAGCTTTCTTT.

This clonotype has at least ten counts. The chain recombines TRBV29-1 with TRBJ2-6; no definite D call. Germline V lookup: CDR1 SQVTM, CDR2 ANQGSEA. Trimming stripped 7 bases from V and 0 bases from J, with 4 bases between. This CDR3 region has 12 residues. The CDR3 spells CSAGSGANVLTF. CDR3 sequence (DNA): TGCAGCGCCGGCTCTGGGGCCAACGTCCTGACTTTC.

The CDR3 nucleotides are TGTGCCAGCAGTGATTTACTGCGGGGGGCCTATAATTCACCCCTCCACTTT. This gives the protein CASSDLLRGAYNSPLHF. The chain combines TRBV6-1 with TRBJ1-6; D possibly corresponds to TRBD1 (5 bases). V was trimmed by 3 bases and J by 2 bases, leaving 14 bases between them. CDR3 length: 17 amino acids. Per the germline V gene, CDR1 is MNHNS and CDR2 is SASEGT.

This clonotype was observed many times. The V call is TRBV6-1, the J call TRBJ2-1; 7 bases agree with TRBD2. This CDR3 is built from 17 residues. V shed 5 bases and J 0 bases; nucleotides not matched to a gene: 10. CDR1 and CDR2 (germline): MNHNS, SASEGT. CDR3 nucleotides: TGTGCCAGCAGTTCCCCCCCCCGCGGGGGCTCCTACAATGAGCAGTTCTTC. Translation gives CASSSPPRGGSYNEQFF.

V gene TRBV27 combines with J gene TRBJ1-1; TRBD1 matches at 8 bases. The CDR3 consists of 14 residues. The germline V gene has CDR1 MNHEY and CDR2 SMNVEV (reference sequence). The V gene end was trimmed by 4 bases and the J gene end by 0 bases; junction bases not matched to a gene: 1. For the CDR3, the DNA is TGTGCCAGCAGTTCGGGACAGGTGAACACTGAAGCTTTCTTT. Amino acid sequence: CASSSGQVNTEAFF.

This clonotype was picked up many times. The chain combines TRBV6-6 with TRBJ2-7; no firm D call. V lost 8 bases and J lost 3, with 17 bases in between. The germline gives CDR1 MNHNY, CDR2 SVGAGI (reference sequence). This CDR3 spans 14 amino acids. The CDR3 bases are TGTGCCAGCGCCCTCCGCCCACCAAACTACGAGCAGTACTTC. It specifies CASALRPPNYEQYF.

This clonotype was seen at least ten times. The V gene is TRBV6-6, the J gene TRBJ2-5, with 7 bases that match TRBD2. Looked up from germline, CDR1 is MNHNY and CDR2 is SVGAGI (reference sequence). The CDR3 contains 14 residues. V lost 0 bases to trimming and J lost 4 bases; unmatched junction nucleotides: 2. In DNA, the CDR3 is TGTGCCAGCAGTTACTCGGGGAGGGGAGAGACCCAGTACTTC. It encodes CASSYSGRGETQYF.

V usage is TRBV15 and J usage is TRBJ2-3; the match to TRBD1 covers 7 bases. CDR1 is LNHNV and CDR2 is YYDKDF in the germline V gene (reference sequence). The CDR3 has 18 residues. Trimming at V came to 3 bases and at J to 0 bases, leaving 12 bases not matched to a gene. CDR3 sequence (DNA): TGTGCCACCAGCAGGAACAGGGGCCTCCCATTTAGCACAGATACGCAGTATTTT. This encodes CATSRNRGLPFSTDTQYF.

The chain recombines TRBV29-1 with TRBJ1-1, with D possibly being TRBD1 (6 bases). The ends were cut back, 3 bases at V and 7 bases at J, with 9 bases in the middle. Germline V gene lookup returns CDR1 SQVTM and CDR2 ANQGSEA. The length of the CDR3 is 11 residues. This CDR3 is CSVEGGSEAFF. In nucleotides, the CDR3 is TGCAGCGTTGAGGGGGGCAGTGAAGCTTTCTTT.

This clonotype appeared many times. The rearrangement uses TRBV12-3 or TRBV12-4 and TRBJ2-7, with TRBD2 matching over 10 bases. There are 15 residues in the CDR3. V was pared by 5 bases and J by 4 bases, with 8 bases of the junction left unmatched. CDR3 DNA: TGTGCCAGCAGTCAGCCGGGACTAGCGCTATACGAGCAGTACTTC. It translates to CASSQPGLALYEQYF.